This T cell receptor beta chain is drawn from a study of T cell responses to AZD1222 COVID-19 vaccine. The CDR3 extends over 16 amino acids. Trimming removed 7 bases from V and 0 bases from J, with 16 bases in between. Libraries were prepared by immunoSEQ multiplex PCR; TCRdb keeps only in-frame clonotypes and omits some of them. Here the sample spans 55,000 to 75,000 clones, 80% to 85% being singletons. The specimen comprised peripheral blood, sampled on day 0 of AZD1222 vaccination. The source is an adult in good health. This chain joins TRBV6-7 and TRBJ2-4, with TRBD2 as a possible D gene (6 bases). TRBV6-7 is recorded as an ORF, its role being uncertain. CDR3 coding DNA: TGTGCCAGCAATAATCGCGGGAATCTAGCCAAAAACATTCAGTACTTC. Its translation is CASNNRGNLAKNIQYF.